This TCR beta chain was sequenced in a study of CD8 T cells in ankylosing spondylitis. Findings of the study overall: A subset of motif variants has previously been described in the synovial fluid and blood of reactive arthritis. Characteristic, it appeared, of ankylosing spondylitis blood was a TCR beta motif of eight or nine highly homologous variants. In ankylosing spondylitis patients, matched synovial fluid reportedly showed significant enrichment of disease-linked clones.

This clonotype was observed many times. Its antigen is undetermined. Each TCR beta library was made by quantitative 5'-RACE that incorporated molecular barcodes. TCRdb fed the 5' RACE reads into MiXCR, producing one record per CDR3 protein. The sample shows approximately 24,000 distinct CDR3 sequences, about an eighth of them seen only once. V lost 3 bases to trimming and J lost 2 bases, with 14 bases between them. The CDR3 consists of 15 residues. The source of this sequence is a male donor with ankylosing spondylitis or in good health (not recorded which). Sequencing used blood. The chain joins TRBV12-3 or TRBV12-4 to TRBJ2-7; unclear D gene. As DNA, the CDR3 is TGTGCCAGCAGTTTCAGTCAGGCCGGTCCCTACGAGCAGTACTTC. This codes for CASSFSQAGPYEQYF.